This T cell receptor (beta chain) was profiled in a study of cytomegalovirus exposure and HLA in healthy donors. For the study at large: The Caucasian-associated ancestry cluster held roughly 78% of approximately 400 genotyped donors. Notes on the study in general: Immune exposure information comprised only CMV serostatus.

PCR used 60 Vbeta primers and 13 Jbeta primers. The table came from immunoSEQ multiplex PCR; TCRdb's copy has only in-frame clones and leaves some out. Here the sample spans more than 200,000 clones, approximately 79% being singletons. To note about this clone: Its cognate antigen is unknown. The junction differs from germline at one of its ends, possibly a read error.

Germline V gene data show CDR1 as KGHSH and CDR2 as LQKENI. This CDR3 spans 17 amino acids. The specimen sequenced was PBMCs. The TCR sequence derives from a man between 18 and 35 years old in good health and CMV-seronegative. This rearrangement joins TRBV18 to TRBJ2-1, with 11 bases fitting TRBD2. CDR3: CASSPISTGASSGRLIF. Written as DNA, the CDR3 is TGTGCCAGCTCACCCATTTCGACAGGGGCGTCTAGCGGGAGGCTGATCTTC.